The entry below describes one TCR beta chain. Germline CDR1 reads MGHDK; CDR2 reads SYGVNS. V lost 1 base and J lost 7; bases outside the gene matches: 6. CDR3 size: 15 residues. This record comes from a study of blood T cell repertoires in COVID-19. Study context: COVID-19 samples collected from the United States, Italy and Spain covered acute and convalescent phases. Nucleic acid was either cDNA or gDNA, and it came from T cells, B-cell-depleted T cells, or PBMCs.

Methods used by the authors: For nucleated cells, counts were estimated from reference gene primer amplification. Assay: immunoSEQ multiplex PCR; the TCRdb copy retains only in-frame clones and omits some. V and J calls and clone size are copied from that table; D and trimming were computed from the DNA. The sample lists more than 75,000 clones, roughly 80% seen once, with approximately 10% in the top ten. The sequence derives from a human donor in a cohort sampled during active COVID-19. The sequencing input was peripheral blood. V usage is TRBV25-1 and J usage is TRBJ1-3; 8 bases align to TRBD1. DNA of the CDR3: TGTGCCAGCAGTGAATTCGGACAGGGTACGAACACCATATATTTT. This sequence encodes CASSEFGQGTNTIYF.